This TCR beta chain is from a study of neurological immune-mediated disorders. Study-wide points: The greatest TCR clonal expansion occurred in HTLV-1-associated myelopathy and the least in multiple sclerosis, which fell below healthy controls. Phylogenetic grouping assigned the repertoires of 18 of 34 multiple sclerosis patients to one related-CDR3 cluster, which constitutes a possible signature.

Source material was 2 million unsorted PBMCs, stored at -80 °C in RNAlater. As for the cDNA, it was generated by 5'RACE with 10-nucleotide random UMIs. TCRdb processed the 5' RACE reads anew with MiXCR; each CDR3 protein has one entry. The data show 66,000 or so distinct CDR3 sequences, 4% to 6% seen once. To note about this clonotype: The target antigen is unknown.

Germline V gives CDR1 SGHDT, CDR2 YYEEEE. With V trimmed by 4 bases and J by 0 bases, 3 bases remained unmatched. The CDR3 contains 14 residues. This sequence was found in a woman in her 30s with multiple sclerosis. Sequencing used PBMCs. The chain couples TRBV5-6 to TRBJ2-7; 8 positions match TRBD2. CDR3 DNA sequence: TGTGCCAGCAGCCGGGGGGGAAGCTCCTACGAGCAGTACTTC. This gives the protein CASSRGGSSYEQYF.